The T cell receptor beta chain under discussion was sequenced for a study of cytomegalovirus exposure and HLA in healthy donors. Notes on the study in general: Reportedly, HLA-A and HLA-B alleles of most subjects were accurately predicted from TCR beta. CMV serostatus alone was available as immune exposure information.

A note on this clone: Antigen specificity is unknown.

Germline V gene sequence: CDR1 MGHRA, CDR2 YSYEKL. J lost 7 bases, V lost 1 base, and 7 bases had no gene match. CDR3 length: 15 amino acids. PCR amplification relied on 60 Vbeta primers (plus 13 Jbeta primers). Original handling: As a later analysis found, there were 80 million or so unique TCR beta chains, of which about 10 million were shared. Using immunoSEQ multiplex PCR, the repertoire was profiled, and TCRdb retains in-frame clones only, with some absent. Clone size and the V and J calls come from that table; the DNA yielded D and trimming. The table records 150,000 to 200,000 clones, approximately 62% of them present only once. Those who donated were healthy bone marrow donors.

This TCR came from a man over 45 in good health and CMV-seronegative. The chain is built from TRBV4-1 and TRBJ2-1; 7 nucleotides match TRBD2. What was sequenced was PBMCs. The CDR3 sequence: CASSQVGLGVNEQFF. Written as DNA, the CDR3 is TGCGCCAGCAGCCAAGTTGGACTAGGAGTAAATGAGCAGTTCTTC.